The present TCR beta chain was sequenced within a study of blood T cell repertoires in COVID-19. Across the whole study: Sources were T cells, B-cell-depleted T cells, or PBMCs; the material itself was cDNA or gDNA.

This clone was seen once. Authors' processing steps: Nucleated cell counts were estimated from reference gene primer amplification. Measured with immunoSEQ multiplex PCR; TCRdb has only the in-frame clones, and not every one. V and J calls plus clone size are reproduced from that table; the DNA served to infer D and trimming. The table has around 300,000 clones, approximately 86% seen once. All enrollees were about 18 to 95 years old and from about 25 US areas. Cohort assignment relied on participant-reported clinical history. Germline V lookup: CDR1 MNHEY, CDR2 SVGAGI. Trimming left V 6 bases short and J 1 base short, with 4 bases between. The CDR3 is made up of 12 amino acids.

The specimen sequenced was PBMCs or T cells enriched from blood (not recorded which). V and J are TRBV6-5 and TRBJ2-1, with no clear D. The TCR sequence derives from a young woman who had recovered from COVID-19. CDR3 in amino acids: CASRRSYNEQFF. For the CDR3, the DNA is TGTGCCAGCAGGAGGTCCTACAATGAGCAGTTCTTC.